The 29 T cell receptor beta chains given below trace back to one sample, sequenced in a study of radiation and T cells in renal cell carcinoma. Assay used: immunoSEQ multiplex PCR; TCRdb lists only in-frame clones, some missing. The data show 100,000 to 150,000 clones, roughly 80% seen once. Time point in this sample: baseline pretreatment blood. Treatment described: 15 Gy SBRT to primary tumor, nephrectomy 4 weeks later. The sample here was blood, taken from a patient whose treatment included radiotherapy and nephrectomy. Receptor source: a woman in her fifties or sixties with renal cell carcinoma.

V is TRBV19 and J is TRBJ2-2; D is possibly TRBD2 (5 bases). The germline V gene encodes CDR1 LNHDA and CDR2 SQIVND (reference sequence). V was clipped by 5 bases and J by 8 bases, with 9 bases between them. This CDR3 region has 12 residues. This CDR3 reads CASSFIAGELFF. The CDR3 DNA follows: TGTGCCAGTAGTTTCATAGCGGGGGAGCTGTTTTTT.

V and J are TRBV19 and TRBJ1-1, with D tentatively TRBD1 (6 bases). The length of the CDR3 is 14 residues. Germline V gene data show CDR1 as LNHDA and CDR2 as SQIVND (reference sequence). V was pared by 4 bases and J by 6 bases, with 15 bases between. The CDR3 region has the DNA TGTGCCAGTAGTAAGAAGGGGGTAAGCCCTGAAGCTTTCTTT. It translates to CASSKKGVSPEAFF.

This clone was picked up one time. CDR3 sequence (DNA): TGTGCCAGCAGCCTAACAGGGGCCCGATCCCTCTATGGCTACACCTTC. This gives the protein CASSLTGARSLYGYTF. The gene calls are TRBV7-6 and TRBJ1-2; the match to TRBD1 covers 7 bases. Germline V CDR1 and CDR2: SGHVS, FNYEAQ. Germline trimming cut 5 bases from V and 4 bases from J; bases unmatched to any gene: 13. There are 16 residues in the CDR3.

The rearrangement uses TRBV4-3 and TRBJ2-2, with D possibly TRBD2 on 6 matching bases. The CDR3 length is 17 residues. With 0 bases removed from V and 4 bases from J, the gap between germline ends came to 15 bases. The germline CDR1 and CDR2 sequences are LGHNA and YSLEER. DNA for the CDR3: TGCGCCAGCAGCCAAGAGGGCAGCGGGTGGGGCACCGGGGAGCTGTTTTTT. Residues: CASSQEGSGWGTGELFF.

The chain couples TRBV9 to TRBJ2-2, with D possibly called TRBD1 or TRBD2 (5 bases each). This CDR3 has 16 amino acids. The germline V gene has CDR1 SGDLS and CDR2 YYNGEE. V was shortened by 1 base and J by 4 bases, with 14 bases between the two germline ends. CDR3 sequence (DNA): TGTGCCAGCAGCGTATCCGGGACGCAGGGCACCGGGGAGCTGTTTTTT. Protein sequence: CASSVSGTQGTGELFF. Drawing the rest from reference TRBV9 and TRBJ2-2, the complete variable domain is DSGVTQTPKHLITATGQRVTLRCSPRSGDLSVYWYQQSLDQGLQFLIQYYNGEERAKGNILERFSAQQFPDLHSELNLSSLELGDSALYFCASSVSGTQGTGELFFGEGSRLTVL.

The chain combines TRBV27 with TRBJ2-7; 7 nucleotides match TRBD1. The germline V gene encodes CDR1 MNHEY and CDR2 SMNVEV (reference sequence). J lost 4 bases, V lost 0 bases, and 12 bases had no gene match. CDR3 size: 17 residues. Here the CDR3 reads CASSLSQFWTGRYEQYF. The CDR3, as DNA: TGTGCCAGCAGTTTATCTCAGTTTTGGACAGGCCGATACGAGCAGTACTTC.

This chain connects TRBV7-2 to TRBJ2-7, with 10 bases that match TRBD1. Germline V gene sequence: CDR1 SGHTA, CDR2 FQGNSA. The CDR3 contains 14 residues. V trimming: 4 bases; J trimming: 5 bases; junction bases outside the gene matches: 5. The CDR3 nucleotides read TGTGCCAGCAGCTGGGACAGGGGAATCAACGAGCAGTACTTC. Amino acids: CASSWDRGINEQYF.

V usage is TRBV21-1 and J usage is TRBJ1-6. TRBV21-1 has pseudogene status. The CDR3 covers 16 residues. This CDR3 reads CASSPPEVSYNSPLHF. The CDR3 DNA reads TGTGCCAGCAGCCCACCGGAAGTCTCCTATAATTCACCCCTCCACTTT.

The CDR3 sequence: CAWSVSRVRELFF. The CDR3 nucleotides are TGTGCCTGGAGTGTGTCGAGGGTACGGGAGCTGTTTTTT. The chain employs TRBV30 and TRBJ2-2, with a tentative D call TRBD2 (5 bases). The V gene lost 0 bases and the J gene lost 9 bases, with 11 bases spanning the gap. In germline, CDR1 is GTSNPN, CDR2 SVGIG (reference sequence). The CDR3 totals 13 residues. The full variable domain, rest sourced from reference TRBV30 and TRBJ2-2, is SQTIHQWPATLVQPVGSPLSLECTVEGTSNPNLYWYRQAAGRGLQLLFYSVGIGQISSEVPQNLSASRPQDRQFILSSKKLLLSDSGFYLCAWSVSRVRELFFGEGSRLTVL.

The chain uses TRBV19 and TRBJ1-2, with D maybe TRBD1 (5 bases). Germline V gene sequence: CDR1 LNHDA, CDR2 SQIVND (reference sequence). This CDR3 comprises 13 residues. The V end lost 6 bases, the J end lost 6 bases, and 14 bases lay between the germline ends. The CDR3 loop reads CASRTVEGNGYTF. CDR3 nucleotide sequence: TGTGCCAGTAGAACAGTGGAGGGGAATGGCTACACCTTC.

This chain links TRBV5-6 with TRBJ2-3, with D possibly being TRBD1 (6 bases). The CDR3 has 14 amino acids. Germline values: CDR1 SGHDT, CDR2 YYEEEE. The germline V and J ends were trimmed by 4 bases and 4 bases, with 13 bases remaining between them. The DNA of the CDR3 is TGTGCCAGCAGCGTACAGGGATCCGCAGATACGCAGTATTTT. Amino acid sequence: CASSVQGSADTQYF.

J is TRBJ2-7 and V is TRBV7-2; 9 nucleotides match TRBD2. The CDR3 runs to 15 residues. V shed 1 base, J shed 1 base, and the junction held 2 bases outside the gene matches. Germline V gene data show CDR1 as SGHTA and CDR2 as FQGNSA. The CDR3 nucleotides are TGTGCCAGCAGCTTAGGACTAGCGGAGTCCTACGAGCAGTACTTC. Its translation: CASSLGLAESYEQYF.

The chain carries TRBV27 and TRBJ1-1; no clear D. The V end was cut by 4 bases, the J end by 0 bases, with 9 bases between. CDR3 length equals 14 residues. CDR1 and CDR2 from the germline V gene are MNHEY and SMNVEV (reference sequence). CDR3 coding DNA: TGTGCCAGCAGTTCGGGGTCCCTGAACACTGAAGCTTTCTTT. Its protein is CASSSGSLNTEAFF.

The chain employs TRBV19 and TRBJ1-6, with no clear D. Trimming took 0 bases from V and 6 from J, leaving 9 bases between them. The CDR3 length is 15 residues. Germline V lookup: CDR1 LNHDA, CDR2 SQIVND (reference sequence). CDR3 residues: CASSIEGFRNSPLHF. In DNA form, the CDR3 reads TGTGCCAGTAGTATAGAGGGGTTTCGTAATTCACCCCTCCACTTT.

V is TRBV11-1 and J is TRBJ2-7, with D unclear. CDR1 and CDR2 (germline): SGHAT, FQDESV (reference sequence). CDR3 size: 14 residues. V lost 5 bases to trimming and J lost 1 base, with 12 bases between them. The CDR3: CASSPLLPSYEQYF. The CDR3, as DNA: TGTGCCAGCAGCCCCCTACTACCATCCTACGAGCAGTACTTC.

The chain carries TRBV30 and TRBJ2-7, with D unresolved. V was trimmed by 2 bases and J by 5 bases, leaving 19 bases between them. Germline V gives CDR1 GTSNPN, CDR2 SVGIG (reference sequence). This CDR3 comprises 15 residues. CDR3 coding DNA: TGTGCCTGGAGTACCCCCGGTTATCCCATTAACGAGCAGTACTTC. It yields the protein CAWSTPGYPINEQYF. The whole variable domain, filled in from reference TRBV30 and TRBJ2-7, reads SQTIHQWPATLVQPVGSPLSLECTVEGTSNPNLYWYRQAAGRGLQLLFYSVGIGQISSEVPQNLSASRPQDRQFILSSKKLLLSDSGFYLCAWSTPGYPINEQYFGPGTRLTVT.

The CDR3 sequence is CASSLVGAGGPSTDTQYF. CDR3 bases: TGTGCCAGCAGCTTGGTGGGAGCGGGGGGCCCTAGCACAGATACGCAGTATTTT. V and J are TRBV5-6 and TRBJ2-3; 9 nucleotides align to TRBD2. Trimming took 0 bases from V and 0 from J; bases not matched to a gene: 8. CDR3 length: 18 amino acids. Germline loops: CDR1 SGHDT, CDR2 YYEEEE.

The rearrangement links TRBV6-5 to TRBJ1-5; D is unclear. V lost 4 bases and J 0 bases, leaving 13 bases between the germline ends. The germline V gene has CDR1 MNHEY and CDR2 SVGAGI. CDR3 length: 16 residues. DNA for the CDR3: TGTGCCAGCAGTTTGAAGGGCGGTGGTAGCAATCAGCCCCAGCATTTT. Amino acids: CASSLKGGGSNQPQHF.

J is TRBJ1-2 and V is TRBV14; 8 positions match TRBD1. J gave up 2 bases and V 4 bases, and 6 bases lay outside the gene matches. From germline, CDR1 is SGHDN and CDR2 FVKESK. The CDR3 is 15 amino acids. CDR3 sequence reads: CASSLRQGFNYGYTF. CDR3 coding DNA: TGTGCCAGCAGCCTCCGACAGGGGTTCAACTATGGCTACACCTTC.

The V call is TRBV6-5, the J call TRBJ1-2; D is possibly TRBD1 (6 bases). There are 15 residues in the CDR3. Germline loops: CDR1 MNHEY, CDR2 SVGAGI. V was shortened by 5 bases and J by 7 bases, with 20 bases between the two germline ends. The CDR3 region is CASSPRQATPAGYTF. In DNA form, the CDR3 reads TGTGCCAGCAGTCCCAGACAGGCCACCCCTGCTGGCTACACCTTC.

The chain has TRBV30 and TRBJ2-7, with 7 bases that match TRBD1. This CDR3 is built from 16 residues. CDR1 GTSNPN and CDR2 SVGIG come from the germline V gene (reference sequence). The ends lost 0 bases at V and 4 bases at J; junction bases unmatched: 12. CDR3 nucleotide sequence: TGTGCCTGGAGTGTACCCATGGGCAGGGGGAAATACGAGCAGTACTTC. This codes for CAWSVPMGRGKYEQYF.

The chain employs TRBV19 and TRBJ2-7, with D possibly matching TRBD2 (5 bases). CDR1 is LNHDA and CDR2 is SQIVND in the germline V gene (reference sequence). The germline V and J ends were trimmed by 4 bases and 0 bases, with 10 bases remaining between them. This CDR3 spans 14 amino acids. The CDR3 here is CASSRRTGSYEQYF. The CDR3 DNA follows: TGTGCCAGTAGTAGACGGACTGGCTCCTACGAGCAGTACTTC.

The rearrangement links TRBV4-1 to TRBJ1-1; D gene ambiguous. Per germline, CDR1 MGHRA and CDR2 YSYEKL. The CDR3 contains 17 residues. Trimming pared 0 bases from V and 0 bases from J, leaving 14 bases between. The CDR3 DNA reads TGCGCCAGCAGCCAAGAATGGGCTGGCAGGATGAACACTGAAGCTTTCTTT. Translating it yields CASSQEWAGRMNTEAFF.

The V call is TRBV29-1, the J call TRBJ1-2; D gene uncertain. The CDR3 is made up of 12 amino acids. Trimming cost V 3 bases and J 2 bases, with 7 bases left between them. Germline V gene data show CDR1 as SQVTM and CDR2 as ANQGSEA. In nucleotides, the CDR3 is TGCAGCGTTGATTGGCAAAACTATGGCTACACCTTC. Its protein is CSVDWQNYGYTF.

The chain combines TRBV7-9 with TRBJ2-1; 7 nucleotides match TRBD1. Germline V gene sequence: CDR1 SEHNR, CDR2 FQNEAQ (reference sequence). J gave up 5 bases and V 5 bases, and 9 bases lay outside the gene matches. The CDR3 runs to 15 residues. This CDR3 reads CASSPTTGTHNEQFF. DNA of the CDR3: TGTGCCAGCAGCCCGACGACAGGGACCCACAATGAGCAGTTCTTC.

V usage is TRBV7-9 and J usage is TRBJ1-1; 8 bases agree with TRBD1. With 0 bases clipped from V and 4 bases from J, the junction kept 7 bases outside the gene matches. The CDR3 runs 16 residues. CDR1 is SEHNR and CDR2 is FQNEAQ in the germline V gene (reference sequence). In nucleotides, the CDR3 is TGTGCCAGCAGCTTAGCCGGACAGGGCGGGCGCACTGAAGCTTTCTTT. It encodes CASSLAGQGGRTEAFF.

The chain couples TRBV7-9 to TRBJ1-1; possible D gene TRBD1, 5 bases. The length of the CDR3 is 14 residues. Trimming removed 3 bases at V and 8 bases at J, with 16 bases between. Germline-derived CDR1 and CDR2 are SEHNR and FQNEAQ (reference sequence). The CDR3 spells CASSLGSGVREAFF. The CDR3 nucleotides are TGTGCCAGCAGCTTGGGTTCGGGGGTTCGGGAAGCTTTCTTT. The full variable domain, in which reference TRBV7-9 and TRBJ1-1 provide the parts outside the CDR3, is DTGVSQNPRHKITKRGQNVTFRCDPISEHNRLYWYRQTLGQGPEFLTYFQNEAQLEKSRLLSDRFSAERPKGSFSTLEIQRTEQGDSAMYLCASSLGSGVREAFFGQGTRLTVV.

This clone was counted only a few times. The chain has TRBV6-1 and TRBJ1-1; D ambiguous. Trimming took off 6 bases at V and 6 bases at J, with 8 bases between the two ends. The CDR3 contains 11 residues. Germline lookup yields CDR1 MNHNS and CDR2 SASEGT. The CDR3 here is CASRGRAEAFF. DNA of the CDR3: TGTGCCAGCAGAGGACGGGCTGAAGCTTTCTTT.

CDR3 region: CASSSRLAGGFNEQFF. DNA for the CDR3: TGTGCCAGCAGCTCCCGACTAGCGGGAGGATTTAATGAGCAGTTCTTC. The gene calls are TRBV5-6 and TRBJ2-1, with 13 nucleotides matching TRBD2. CDR1 is SGHDT and CDR2 is YYEEEE in the germline V gene. The CDR3 loop spans 16 amino acids. Trimming removed 3 bases from V and 7 bases from J; junction bases left unmatched: 7.